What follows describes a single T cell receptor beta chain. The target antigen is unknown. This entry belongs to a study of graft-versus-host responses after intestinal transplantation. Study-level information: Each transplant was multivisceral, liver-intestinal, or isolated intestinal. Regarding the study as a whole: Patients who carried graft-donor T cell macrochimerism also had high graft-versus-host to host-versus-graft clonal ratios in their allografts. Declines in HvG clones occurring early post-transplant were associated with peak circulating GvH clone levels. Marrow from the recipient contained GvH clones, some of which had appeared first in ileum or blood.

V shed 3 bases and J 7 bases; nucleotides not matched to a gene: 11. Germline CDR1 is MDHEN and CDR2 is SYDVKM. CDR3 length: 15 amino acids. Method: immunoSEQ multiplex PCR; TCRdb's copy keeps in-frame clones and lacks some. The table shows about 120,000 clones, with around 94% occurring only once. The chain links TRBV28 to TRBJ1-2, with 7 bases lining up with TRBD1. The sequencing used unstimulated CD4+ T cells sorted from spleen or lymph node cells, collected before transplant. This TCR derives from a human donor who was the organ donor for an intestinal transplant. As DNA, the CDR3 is TGTGCCAGCAGTTTTCCAGGGGGTAGTTTTGGTGGCTACACCTTC. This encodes CASSFPGGSFGGYTF.